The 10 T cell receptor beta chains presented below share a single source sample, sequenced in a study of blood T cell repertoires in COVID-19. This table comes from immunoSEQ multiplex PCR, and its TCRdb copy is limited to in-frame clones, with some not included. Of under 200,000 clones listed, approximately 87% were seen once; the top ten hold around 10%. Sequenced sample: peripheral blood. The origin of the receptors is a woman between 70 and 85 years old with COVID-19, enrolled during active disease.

CDR3 protein: CASSYSRQPGDTIYF. CDR3 nucleotides: TGTGCCAGCAGTTACTCGAGACAGCCCGGTGACACCATATATTTT. V gene TRBV6-2 or TRBV6-3 combines with J gene TRBJ1-3; tentatively, D is TRBD1 (5 bases). The CDR3 extends over 15 amino acids. Trimming pared 0 bases from V and 8 bases from J, leaving 14 bases between. Germline assignment: CDR1 MNHEY and CDR2 SVGEGT.

The CDR3 here is CASSQQTGPLSSGNTIYF. CDR3 sequence (DNA): TGCGCCAGCAGCCAACAGACAGGGCCCTTGAGCTCTGGAAACACCATATATTTT. The chain recombines TRBV4-1 with TRBJ1-3; 7 bases agree with TRBD1. This CDR3 has 18 residues. V dropped 2 bases and J dropped 0; count of bases not matched to a gene: 10. Germline-derived CDR1 and CDR2 are MGHRA and YSYEKL.

The CDR3 coding sequence is TGCGCCAGCAGCCAAGTTCGGGGTGAAAAACTGTTTTTT. Translation gives CASSQVRGEKLFF. V usage is TRBV4-1 and J usage is TRBJ1-4, with D unresolved. Germline values: CDR1 MGHRA, CDR2 YSYEKL. Trimming pared 1 base from V and 7 bases from J, leaving 7 bases between. The CDR3 is made up of 13 amino acids.

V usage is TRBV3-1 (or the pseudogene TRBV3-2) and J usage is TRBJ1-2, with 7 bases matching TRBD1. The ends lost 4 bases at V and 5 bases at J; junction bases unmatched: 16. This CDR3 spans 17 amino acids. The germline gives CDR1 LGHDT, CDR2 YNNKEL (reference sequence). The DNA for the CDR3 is TGTGCCAGCAGCCCAGCCGCGGGTCGGACAGGAAATTATGGCTACACCTTC. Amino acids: CASSPAAGRTGNYGYTF.

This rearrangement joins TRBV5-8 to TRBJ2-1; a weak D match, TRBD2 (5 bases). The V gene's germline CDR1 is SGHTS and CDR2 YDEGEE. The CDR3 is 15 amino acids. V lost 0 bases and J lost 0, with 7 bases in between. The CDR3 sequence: CASSLVGSSYNEQFF. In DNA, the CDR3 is TGTGCCAGCAGCTTGGTGGGGAGCTCCTACAATGAGCAGTTCTTC.

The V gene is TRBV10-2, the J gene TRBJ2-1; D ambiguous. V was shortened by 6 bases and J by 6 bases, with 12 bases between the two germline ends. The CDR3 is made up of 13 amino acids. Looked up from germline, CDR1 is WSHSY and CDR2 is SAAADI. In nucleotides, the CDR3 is TGCGCCAGCAGCATTTCTGGGCGCAATGAGCAGTTCTTC. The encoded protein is CASSISGRNEQFF.

The CDR3 here is CASSLGQASSYNEQFF. The CDR3 nucleotides are TGCGCCAGCAGCTTGGGGCAGGCAAGCTCCTACAATGAGCAGTTCTTC. The chain links TRBV5-1 to TRBJ2-1; D unresolved. V lost 0 bases and J 0 bases, leaving 10 bases between the germline ends. This CDR3 contains 16 residues. Germline V lookup: CDR1 SGHRS, CDR2 YFSETQ.

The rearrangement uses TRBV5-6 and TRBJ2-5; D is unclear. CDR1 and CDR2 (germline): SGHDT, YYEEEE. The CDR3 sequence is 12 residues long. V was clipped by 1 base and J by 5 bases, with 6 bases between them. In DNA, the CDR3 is TGTGCCAGCAGCTTGTCGAGGGAGACCCAGTACTTC. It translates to CASSLSRETQYF.

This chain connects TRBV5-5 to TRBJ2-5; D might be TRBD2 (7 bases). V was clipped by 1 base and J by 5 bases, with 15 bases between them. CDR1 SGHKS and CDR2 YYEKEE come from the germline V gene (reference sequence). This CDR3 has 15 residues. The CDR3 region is CASSLNAGAGETQYF. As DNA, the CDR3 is TGTGCCAGCAGCTTGAACGCGGGGGCAGGGGAGACCCAGTACTTC.

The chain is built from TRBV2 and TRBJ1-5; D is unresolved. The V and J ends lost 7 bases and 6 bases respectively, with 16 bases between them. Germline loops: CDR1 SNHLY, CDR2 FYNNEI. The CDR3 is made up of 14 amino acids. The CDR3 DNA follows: TGTGCCAGCACGGGTAAGGAGGCTGGTCAGCCCCAGCATTTT. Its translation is CASTGKEAGQPQHF.